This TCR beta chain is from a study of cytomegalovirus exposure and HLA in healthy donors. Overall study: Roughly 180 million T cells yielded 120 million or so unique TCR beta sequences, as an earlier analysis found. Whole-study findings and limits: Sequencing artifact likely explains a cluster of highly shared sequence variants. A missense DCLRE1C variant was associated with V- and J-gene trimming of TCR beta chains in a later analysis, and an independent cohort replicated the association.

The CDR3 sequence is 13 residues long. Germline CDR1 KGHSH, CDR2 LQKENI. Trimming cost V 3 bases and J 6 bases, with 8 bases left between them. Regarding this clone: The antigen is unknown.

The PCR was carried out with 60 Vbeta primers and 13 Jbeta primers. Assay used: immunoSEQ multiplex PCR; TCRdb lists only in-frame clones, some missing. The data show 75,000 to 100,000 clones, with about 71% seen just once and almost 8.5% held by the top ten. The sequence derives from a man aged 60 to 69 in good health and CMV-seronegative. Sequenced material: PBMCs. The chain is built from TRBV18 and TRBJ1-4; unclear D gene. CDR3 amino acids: CASSPNGDEKLFF. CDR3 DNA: TGTGCCAGCTCACCGAACGGGGATGAAAAACTGTTTTTT.